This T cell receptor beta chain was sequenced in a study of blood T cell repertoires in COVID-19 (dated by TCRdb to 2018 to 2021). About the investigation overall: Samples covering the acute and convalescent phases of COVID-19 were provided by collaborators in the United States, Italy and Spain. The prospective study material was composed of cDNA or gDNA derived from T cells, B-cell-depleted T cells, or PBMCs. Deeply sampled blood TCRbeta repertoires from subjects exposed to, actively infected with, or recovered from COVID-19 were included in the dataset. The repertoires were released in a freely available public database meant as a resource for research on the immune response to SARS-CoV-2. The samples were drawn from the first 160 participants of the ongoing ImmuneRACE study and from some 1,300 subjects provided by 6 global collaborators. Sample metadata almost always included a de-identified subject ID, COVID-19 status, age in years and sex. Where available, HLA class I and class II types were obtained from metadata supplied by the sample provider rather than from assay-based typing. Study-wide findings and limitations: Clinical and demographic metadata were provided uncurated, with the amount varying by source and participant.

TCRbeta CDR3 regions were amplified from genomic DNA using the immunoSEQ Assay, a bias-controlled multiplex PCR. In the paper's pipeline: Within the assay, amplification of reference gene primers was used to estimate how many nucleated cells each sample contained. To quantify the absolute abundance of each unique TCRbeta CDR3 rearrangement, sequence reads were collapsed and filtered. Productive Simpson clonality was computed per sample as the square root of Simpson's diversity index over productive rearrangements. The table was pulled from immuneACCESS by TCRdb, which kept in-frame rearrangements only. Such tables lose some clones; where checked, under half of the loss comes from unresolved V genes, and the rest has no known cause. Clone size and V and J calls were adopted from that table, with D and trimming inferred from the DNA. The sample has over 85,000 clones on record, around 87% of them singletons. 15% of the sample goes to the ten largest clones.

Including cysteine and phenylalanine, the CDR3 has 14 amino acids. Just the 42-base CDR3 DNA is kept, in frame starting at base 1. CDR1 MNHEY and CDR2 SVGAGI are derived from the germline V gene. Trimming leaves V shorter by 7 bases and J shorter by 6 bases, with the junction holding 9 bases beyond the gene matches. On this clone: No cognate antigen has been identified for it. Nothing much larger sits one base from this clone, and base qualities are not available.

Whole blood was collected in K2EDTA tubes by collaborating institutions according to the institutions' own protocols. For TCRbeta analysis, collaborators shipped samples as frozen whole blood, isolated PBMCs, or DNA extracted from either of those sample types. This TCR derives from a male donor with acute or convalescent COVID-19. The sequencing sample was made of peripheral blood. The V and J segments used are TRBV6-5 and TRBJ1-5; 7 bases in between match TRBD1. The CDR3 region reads CASNHLQGSQPQHF. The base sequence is TGTGCCAGCAATCATCTACAGGGGTCTCAGCCCCAGCATTTT.